Listed below are T cell receptor beta chains from one sample, sequenced in a study of cytomegalovirus exposure and HLA in healthy donors. The protocol was immunoSEQ multiplex PCR, while the TCRdb copy is restricted to in-frame clones and leaves out a portion. The sample table includes under 85,000 clones. The specimen was PBMCs. These receptors came from a boy aged 5 to 17 in good health and CMV-seronegative. CDR3s include the opening cysteine and the closing phenylalanine or tryptophan. Fields, in order: V gene, D gene, J gene, CDR3 DNA, CDR3 protein. The D gene is left open where the match is weak.

V: TRBV27
D: TRBD1
J: TRBJ1-2
DNA: TGTGCCAGCAGTTTATCTTCGGACAGGGGGCCTGGCTACACCTTC
CDR3: CASSLSSDRGPGYTF

V: TRBV6-5
D: NA
J: TRBJ1-6
DNA: TGTGCCAGCAGTTACTTCTCGGATAATTCACCCCTCCACTTT
CDR3: CASSYFSDNSPLHF

V: TRBV5-1
D: NA
J: TRBJ1-2
DNA: TGCGCCAGCAGCCGAACCCAGGGGAACTATGGCTACACCTTC
CDR3: CASSRTQGNYGYTF

V: TRBV7-6
D: NA
J: TRBJ2-5
DNA: TGTGCCAGCAGCTTAATTGGACTCCAAGAGACCCAGTACTTC
CDR3: CASSLIGLQETQYF

V: TRBV19
D: TRBD2
J: TRBJ2-3
DNA: TGTGCCAGTGGCGGCGGGAGATATTTAGATACGCAGTATTTT
CDR3: CASGGGRYLDTQYF

V: TRBV9
D: NA
J: TRBJ2-3
DNA: TGTGCCAGCAGCGTAGCGGGCACAGATACGCAGTATTTT
CDR3: CASSVAGTDTQYF

V: TRBV4-1
D: TRBD1
J: TRBJ1-1
DNA: TGCGCCAGCAGCCAAGATCTAGACAGGGGGCCTGAAGCTTTCTTT
CDR3: CASSQDLDRGPEAFF

V: TRBV5-1
D: TRBD1
J: TRBJ1-1
DNA: TGCGCCAGCAGCCAATCCGGGACAGGGACGGCGGGTGGCGAAGCTTTCTTT
CDR3: CASSQSGTGTAGGEAFF

V: TRBV13
D: NA
J: TRBJ2-1
DNA: TGTGCCAGCAGTTATCGGGTCAGAGACAATGAGCAGTTCTTC
CDR3: CASSYRVRDNEQFF

V: TRBV4-1
D: TRBD1
J: TRBJ2-2
DNA: TGCGCCAGCAGCCAAGCCTCAACGTCAGGGGGCCATGCCAACACCGGGGAGCTGTTTTTT
CDR3: CASSQASTSGGHANTGELFF

V: TRBV6-5
D: NA
J: TRBJ2-7
DNA: TGTGCCAGCAGACGTACTCGGGAACCTATACACGAGCAGTACTTC
CDR3: CASRRTREPIHEQYF

V: TRBV19
D: TRBD1
J: TRBJ2-7
DNA: TGTGCCAGTAAGTCAGAAATCGGGACAGGGGTGTACGAGCAGTACTTC
CDR3: CASKSEIGTGVYEQYF

V: TRBV29-1
D: TRBD2
J: TRBJ2-1
DNA: TGCAGCGTTGAAGGGTTTATCCGGACTAGCGGGAGGGCCCTAGACAATGAGCAGTTCTTC
CDR3: CSVEGFIRTSGRALDNEQFF

V: TRBV28
D: NA
J: TRBJ2-7
DNA: TGTGCCACTACAGCAGACGGCTACGAGCAGTACTTC
CDR3: CATTADGYEQYF

V: TRBV5-4
D: TRBD2
J: TRBJ2-7
DNA: TGTGCCAGCAGCTTGGGGGGGGAGGGTCTCTACGAGCAGTACTTC
CDR3: CASSLGGEGLYEQYF

V: TRBV14
D: NA
J: TRBJ2-3
DNA: TGTGCCAGCAGCCGACGGGGCGGGACCACAGATACGCAGTATTTT
CDR3: CASSRRGGTTDTQYF

V: TRBV19
D: TRBD2
J: TRBJ2-1
DNA: TGTGCCAGTAGTACCCCTCTGGGACTAGCGGATTTACAGTTCTTC
CDR3: CASSTPLGLADLQFF

V: TRBV6-5
D: TRBD1
J: TRBJ1-2
DNA: TGTGCCAGCACTATGACAGGGTATAACTATGGCTACACCTTC
CDR3: CASTMTGYNYGYTF

V: TRBV6-5
D: NA
J: TRBJ2-7
DNA: TGTGCCAGCAGTTTCGGGACTTCCCCTGGCGAGCAGTACTTC
CDR3: CASSFGTSPGEQYF

V: TRBV5-1
D: NA
J: TRBJ1-1
DNA: TGCGCCAGCAGCCCGGACGGGGGTTTGAACACTGAAGCTTTCTTT
CDR3: CASSPDGGLNTEAFF